This is a list of T cell receptor beta chains from one sample in a study of cytomegalovirus exposure and HLA in healthy donors. The repertoire was sequenced with immunoSEQ multiplex PCR; TCRdb's copy has only in-frame clones and lacks some. In the table there are fewer than 200,000 clones, about 83% of which are singletons. The sequencing input was PBMCs. These receptors came from a woman aged 30 to 39 in good health and CMV-seronegative. Both conserved end residues are part of each CDR3. The D gene is left open where the match is weak. Where a row states a size, it is once, few, many or the class of an expanded clone; other rows omit it.

. TRBJ1-2 TRBV28 . CATLEGRNYGYTF TGTGCCACTCTAGAGGGCCGGAACTATGGCTACACCTTC
TRBD1 TRBJ1-6 TRBV10-2 . CASSEGPGGSPLHF TGCGCCAGCAGTGAGGGGCCAGGGGGATCACCCCTCCACTTT
TRBD1 TRBJ2-3 TRBV5-1 . CASSLAGGTDTQYF TGCGCCAGCAGCTTGGCAGGGGGAACAGATACGCAGTATTTT
TRBD1 TRBJ2-7 TRBV19 . CASSTGQGAYEQYF TGTGCCAGTAGTACTGGACAGGGAGCCTACGAGCAGTACTTC
TRBD1 TRBJ2-7 TRBV11-2 . CASSQGQIYEQYF TGTGCCAGCAGCCAGGGACAGATCTACGAGCAGTACTTC
TRBD2 TRBJ2-2 TRBV5-6 . CASSSIPGLAGKGTGELFF TGTGCCAGCAGTTCCATCCCGGGACTAGCAGGGAAGGGCACCGGGGAGCTGTTTTTT
TRBD1 TRBJ2-3 TRBV7-8 few CASSYTLIPTGTGSTDTQYF TGTGCCAGCAGCTACACCCTCATTCCAACCGGGACAGGGTCCACAGATACGCAGTATTTT
. TRBJ1-1 TRBV7-2 once CASSQYRNTEAFF TGTGCCAGCAGCCAATACAGGAACACTGAAGCTTTCTTT
. TRBJ1-1 TRBV10-2 . CASSVRTGLETEAFF TGCGCCAGCAGTGTCCGAACCGGACTCGAGACTGAAGCTTTCTTT
TRBD2 TRBJ2-3 TRBV15 . CATSGKLAGGTDTQYF TGTGCCACCAGCGGTAAACTAGCGGGGGGCACAGATACGCAGTATTTT
. TRBJ1-3 TRBV10-3 . CAISDGGNSGNTIYF TGTGCCATCAGTGACGGGGGGAACTCTGGAAACACCATATATTTT
. TRBJ1-5 TRBV7-3 . CASRSGGPGNQPQHF TGTGCCAGCAGGTCGGGGGGGCCGGGCAATCAGCCCCAGCATTTT
. TRBJ1-3 TRBV4-3 . CASSPVGRSSGNTIYF TGCGCCAGCAGCCCAGTGGGCCGAAGCTCTGGAAACACCATATATTTT
. TRBJ1-5 TRBV18 . CASSPPHGTQHF TGTGCCAGCTCACCCCCACACGGGACCCAGCATTTT
. TRBJ1-1 TRBV5-6 . CASSLAGISEAFF TGTGCCAGCAGCTTGGCAGGGATCAGTGAAGCTTTCTTT
TRBD2 TRBJ2-7 TRBV15 . CATSSGGDEQYF TGTGCCACCAGTAGCGGGGGGGACGAGCAGTACTTC
. TRBJ1-4 TRBV28 . CASSLFRQIVVEKLFF TGTGCCAGCAGTTTATTTCGACAGATAGTCGTAGAAAAACTGTTTTTT
TRBD2 TRBJ2-3 TRBV19 . CASSIGAGPRRAQYF TGTGCCAGTAGTATAGGAGCGGGACCCCGTCGAGCGCAGTATTTT
. TRBJ2-7 TRBV6-5 once CASSYRVAVSSYEQYF TGTGCCAGCAGTTACAGAGTCGCGGTGAGCTCCTACGAGCAGTACTTC
. TRBJ1-3 TRBV7-9 . CASSSPGVPGNTIYF TGTGCCAGCAGCTCACCAGGGGTTCCTGGAAACACCATATATTTT
TRBD2 TRBJ2-5 TRBV6-6 . CASTPSGGAFRETQYF TGTGCCAGCACCCCCAGCGGGGGGGCCTTTCGGGAGACCCAGTACTTC
TRBD2 TRBJ2-6 TRBV5-4 . CASSLDIAGPSGAGANVLTF TGTGCCAGCAGCTTGGATATAGCGGGGCCCTCGGGGGCTGGGGCCAACGTCCTGACTTTC
. TRBJ2-3 TRBV7-2 . CASSRRTATDTQYF TGTGCCAGCAGCCGGAGGACCGCCACAGATACGCAGTATTTT
. TRBJ2-2 TRBV2 . CASSDPHEAGELFF TGTGCCAGCAGCGACCCCCACGAGGCCGGGGAGCTGTTTTTT
. TRBJ1-1 TRBV6-1 few CASSRLEAFF TGTGCCAGCAGCAGGCTTGAAGCTTTCTTT
. TRBJ1-1 TRBV27 . CASSLDRRATEAFF TGTGCCAGCAGTTTAGACAGGAGAGCCACTGAAGCTTTCTTT
. TRBJ2-2 TRBV6-6 . CASSRDYTGELFF TGTGCCAGCAGTCGGGACTACACCGGGGAGCTGTTTTTT
TRBD1 TRBJ1-2 TRBV4-1 once CASSYGQGYGYTF TGCGCCAGCAGCTACGGACAGGGGTATGGCTACACCTTC
TRBD1 TRBJ1-5 TRBV7-2 . CASSFTGGDQPQHF TGTGCCAGCAGCTTCACAGGGGGAGATCAGCCCCAGCATTTT
. TRBJ1-5 TRBV18 . CASSPQASNQPQHF TGTGCCAGCTCACCCCAAGCATCGAATCAGCCCCAGCATTTT
. TRBJ2-3 TRBV21-1 . CASSKGGLAGAGTDTQYF TGTGCCAGCAGCAAGGGGGGACTAGCGGGAGCCGGCACAGATACGCAGTATTTT
TRBD1 TRBJ1-3 TRBV29-1 . CSVLGQASGNTIYF TGCAGCGTGCTCGGACAGGCCTCTGGAAACACCATATATTTT
TRBD2 TRBJ2-3 TRBV27 . CASSLRLAGGTDTQYF TGTGCCAGCAGTTTACGACTAGCGGGTGGCACAGATACGCAGTATTTT
. TRBJ2-7 TRBV11-3 . CASSLLRDSYEQYF TGTGCCAGCAGCTTATTGAGGGATTCCTACGAGCAGTACTTC
. TRBJ1-3 TRBV7-6 once CASSYGQGNTIYF TGTGCCAGCAGCTACGGACAGGGAAACACCATATATTTT
TRBD1 TRBJ2-7 TRBV5-6 few CASSVDRAHEQYF TGTGCCAGCAGCGTAGACAGGGCCCACGAGCAGTACTTC